This entry lists 10 T cell receptor beta chains sequenced from one sample in a study of blood T cell repertoires in COVID-19. Measured with immunoSEQ multiplex PCR; TCRdb has only the in-frame clones, and not every one. Altogether hundreds of thousands of clones are present, 70% to 90% being singletons, with the ten largest covering more than 2%. Source material: PBMCs or T cells enriched from blood (not recorded which). The receptor set was obtained from a man aged 30-40 years who had recovered from COVID-19.

The V gene is TRBV9, the J gene TRBJ2-7, with D tentatively TRBD2 (5 bases). V gave up 4 bases and J gave up 2 bases, with 16 bases separating them. This CDR3 has 15 residues. Germline CDR1 SGDLS, CDR2 YYNGEE. The CDR3 region has the DNA TGTGCCAGCAGCCCCCTATCGGACGGGGCCTACGAGCAGTACTTC. This translates into CASSPLSDGAYEQYF.

CDR3 sequence reads: CASSRGSGLTLYEQYF. DNA of the CDR3: TGTGCCAGCAGCAGGGGTAGCGGGTTGACCCTCTACGAGCAGTACTTC. The chain carries TRBV3-1 (or the pseudogene TRBV3-2) and TRBJ2-7, with 7 bases that match TRBD2. The CDR3 loop spans 16 amino acids. In germline, CDR1 is LGHDT, CDR2 YNNKEL (reference sequence). The V segment lost 5 bases and the J segment 3 bases; nucleotides outside the gene matches: 13.

J is TRBJ2-3 and V is TRBV18; 8 positions match TRBD1. V shed 3 bases, J shed 2 bases, and the junction held 13 bases outside the gene matches. The germline V gene encodes CDR1 KGHSH and CDR2 LQKENI. This CDR3 is 18 amino acids long. The CDR3 bases are TGTGCCAGCTCACCTTTTCGCCCCGGGACAGGTACCACAGATACGCAGTATTTT. Encoded protein: CASSPFRPGTGTTDTQYF.

Here the CDR3 DNA reads TGTGCCAGCTCACCAGACTCTGGCACCATATATTTT. As protein: CASSPDSGTIYF. This chain joins TRBV18 and TRBJ1-3; D gene unclear. Germline V gives CDR1 KGHSH, CDR2 LQKENI. Trimming took 2 bases from V and 9 from J, leaving 8 bases between them. The CDR3 consists of 12 residues.

The rearrangement joins TRBV7-2 to TRBJ2-7, with 7 bases that match TRBD1. This CDR3 has 14 amino acids. CDR1 is SGHTA, CDR2 FQGNSA, per germline. Losses at the gene ends were 4 bases for V and 3 bases for J; bases not matched to a gene: 6. CDR3 sequence reads: CASSSWAGGYEQYF. Here the CDR3 DNA reads TGTGCCAGCAGCTCTTGGGCAGGGGGCTACGAGCAGTACTTC.

The table lists this clone with a count of one. V is TRBV6-1 and J is TRBJ2-7; 7 bases line up with TRBD1. This CDR3 contains 15 residues. In germline, CDR1 is MNHNS, CDR2 SASEGT. V gave up 0 bases and J gave up 2 bases; unmatched junction bases: 4. CDR3 nucleotides: TGTGCCAGCAGTGAAGCGACAGGGCCCACCTACGAGCAGTACTTC. Encoded protein: CASSEATGPTYEQYF.

DNA for the CDR3: TGCGCCAGCAGCCCCGGACAGGGGAACACAGATACGCAGTATTTT. Its translation is CASSPGQGNTDTQYF. The V and J genes are TRBV5-1 and TRBJ2-3; 9 bases map to TRBD1. Per germline, CDR1 SGHRS and CDR2 YFSETQ. This CDR3 is 15 amino acids long. Germline trimming cut 4 bases from V and 2 bases from J; bases unmatched to any gene: 5.

The chain has TRBV28 and TRBJ2-7, with 10 bases aligning to TRBD2. Germline loops: CDR1 MDHEN, CDR2 SYDVKM. The CDR3 has 14 amino acids. V trimming: 5 bases; J trimming: 2 bases; junction bases outside the gene matches: 3. CDR3 in DNA: TGTGCCAGCAGTGTCCTAGCGGGGGCCTACGAGCAGTACTTC. Translated, it gives CASSVLAGAYEQYF.

The rearrangement uses TRBV3-1 (or the pseudogene TRBV3-2) and TRBJ2-2; the D gene is possibly TRBD1 (5 bases). The CDR3 has 17 residues. V was trimmed by 4 bases and J by 5 bases, leaving 20 bases between them. Germline V gene data show CDR1 as LGHDT and CDR2 as YNNKEL (reference sequence). CDR3 nucleotides: TGTGCCAGCAGCCCCCGAAAAGGGGCAGGTGGTACCGGGGAGCTGTTTTTT. Translating gives CASSPRKGAGGTGELFF.

Only a few counts were recorded for this clone. The chain carries TRBV5-4 and TRBJ2-2; TRBD2 aligns across 8 bases. CDR1 is SGHNT, CDR2 YYREEE, per germline (reference sequence). V lost 2 bases and J lost 5; bases outside the gene matches: 17. The CDR3 totals 19 residues. The CDR3 sequence: CASSFLPKTSGIKTGELFF. In nucleotides, the CDR3 is TGTGCCAGCAGCTTCCTCCCAAAAACTAGCGGAATTAAAACCGGGGAGCTGTTTTTT. Complete variable domain (other parts from reference TRBV5-4 and TRBJ2-2): ETGVTQSPTHLIKTRGQQVTLRCSSQSGHNTVSWYQQALGQGPQFIFQYYREEENGRGNFPPRFSGLQFPNYSSELNVNALELDDSALYLCASSFLPKTSGIKTGELFFGEGSRLTVL.